The source of this T cell receptor (beta chain) is a study of T cell repertoires in cytomegalovirus infection (dated by TCRdb to about 2019). Regarding the research as a whole: Because public TCR beta signatures pointed to carriage of CMV infection together with the matching HLA type, the HLA type of each donor mattered for the analysis. The paper as a whole reports these results and caveats: Cumulative frequency of public TCR beta family members discriminated carriers of CMV infection plus the relevant HLA type in this cohort and an independent 352-donor cohort. The ex vivo response was dominated by HLA-C-restricted CMV-specific TCR beta clonotypes, and the single most frequent clonotype in two of eight donors was supplied by these HLA-C-restricted clonotypes.

V loses 7 bases, J loses 0 bases, and the germline ends lie 6 bases apart. Counted from cysteine to phenylalanine, this CDR3 has 13 amino acids. Solely the CDR3 DNA is kept, with 39 bases framed from the first base. The reads were generated on an Illumina HiSeq 1500. TCRdb's own reprocessing of the public reads used fastp at Q25 and MiXCR and kept productive beta chains. Each CDR3 protein appears once, grouped with its most common genes and DNA. In this sample the table shows under 150,000 distinct CDR3 sequences, 7.5% to 9% of which occur a single time. The leading ten clones occupy around 10% of the sample. Many counts were recorded for this clonotype. Its recognized antigen is unknown. No much larger clonotype is one base removed from it; base qualities were not supplied.

Recombination connected TRBV12-3 or TRBV12-4 to TRBJ2-2; the D gene assignment is ambiguous. This TCR was recovered from a human donor in good health (CMV status not recorded). Some clones in this sample may be carry-over from other donors' samples. The sample consisted of PBMCs. The CDR3 amino acid sequence is: CASKSANTGELFF. The DNA sequence is as follows: TGTGCCAGCAAGTCGGCGAACACCGGGGAGCTGTTTTTT.